These 14 T cell receptor beta chains originate from one sample sequenced in a study of T cells in tuberculosis. Sequenced by immunoSEQ multiplex PCR; TCRdb stores in-frame clones only, minus some. The table includes about 23,000 clones, around 97% detected once. The sequencing sample was made of PBMCs. The origin of the receptors is a donor aged 10-29 years with latent tuberculosis or without tuberculosis infection.

The chain combines TRBV30 with TRBJ1-2; the D is unclear. The V end lost 4 bases, the J end lost 8 bases, and 8 bases lay between the germline ends. CDR3 size: 10 residues. CDR1 is GTSNPN, CDR2 SVGIG, per germline (reference sequence). The CDR3 region has the DNA TGTGCCTGGATTGGTAGCGGCTACACCTTC. This encodes CAWIGSGYTF.

The rearrangement links TRBV9 to TRBJ2-7; D gene uncertain. The CDR3 covers 12 residues. Between the trimmed V and J ends, which lost 3 bases and 5 bases, there was a span of 9 bases. Per the germline V gene, CDR1 is SGDLS and CDR2 is YYNGEE. CDR3: CASSGSTDEQYF. The DNA for the CDR3 is TGTGCCAGCAGCGGATCAACGGACGAGCAGTACTTC. The full variable domain, with the rest looked up from reference TRBV9 and TRBJ2-7, is DSGVTQTPKHLITATGQRVTLRCSPRSGDLSVYWYQQSLDQGLQFLIQYYNGEERAKGNILERFSAQQFPDLHSELNLSSLELGDSALYFCASSGSTDEQYFGPGTRLTVT.

The V call is TRBV10-3, the J call TRBJ1-4, with D hard to call. V lost 2 bases and J lost 5, with 3 bases in between. The CDR3 is 12 residues long. Looked up from germline, CDR1 is ENHRY and CDR2 is SYGVKD. CDR3 sequence reads: CAISEENEKLFF. The CDR3, as DNA: TGTGCCATCAGTGAGGAGAATGAAAAACTGTTTTTT.

The chain carries TRBV10-1 and TRBJ2-3; 7 bases align to TRBD1. Trimming cost V 6 bases and J 4 bases; bases outside gene matches: 4. This CDR3 is 13 amino acids long. The germline V gene encodes CDR1 WNHNN and CDR2 SYGVQD (reference sequence). The DNA of the CDR3 is TGCGCCAGCAGCCGTGACAGGGCAGATACGCAGTATTTT. Its translation: CASSRDRADTQYF.

This rearrangement joins TRBV2 to TRBJ2-1; TRBD1 is a possible D gene (6 bases). V was trimmed by 5 bases and J by 0 bases, leaving 14 bases between them. CDR1 is SNHLY, CDR2 FYNNEI, per germline. CDR3 length equals 16 residues. The CDR3 DNA is TGTGCCAGCAGTCGGACAGTACCTAGCTCCTACAATGAGCAGTTCTTC. Translated, it gives CASSRTVPSSYNEQFF.

This clone was seen once. J is TRBJ1-1 and V is TRBV5-1, with TRBD1 matching 8 bases. The CDR3 spans 13 residues. V shed 3 bases, J shed 4 bases, and the junction held 2 bases outside the gene matches. The V gene's germline CDR1 is SGHRS and CDR2 YFSETQ. The CDR3 DNA reads as TGCGCCAGCAGCTGGGACAGGACCACTGAAGCTTTCTTT. It yields the protein CASSWDRTTEAFF.

The chain employs TRBV2 and TRBJ1-6; D call uncertain. This CDR3 comprises 16 residues. Germline V gene lookup returns CDR1 SNHLY and CDR2 FYNNEI. V shed 8 bases and J shed 2 bases, with 16 bases lying between them. The CDR3, as DNA: TGTGCCAGCTCTAACGCGGGCGGCCCCTATAATTCACCCCTCCACTTT. Translated, it gives CASSNAGGPYNSPLHF.

The genes are TRBV7-2 and TRBJ1-1, with TRBD1 as a possible D gene (6 bases). Germline CDR1 is SGHTA and CDR2 is FQGNSA. The CDR3 contains 13 residues. Trimming removed 6 bases at V and 7 bases at J, with 15 bases between. For the CDR3, the DNA is TGTGCCAGCAGGGCACAGGGTTTGTTTGAAGCTTTCTTT. Residues: CASRAQGLFEAFF.

The CDR3 region is CASQAQATGELFF. DNA for the CDR3: TGTGCCAGCCAAGCTCAGGCTACCGGGGAGCTGTTTTTT. The J gene is TRBJ2-2, the V gene TRBV2; no clear D. The CDR3 is 13 amino acids. The germline V gene has CDR1 SNHLY and CDR2 FYNNEI. The V gene lost 8 bases and the J gene lost 5 bases, with 12 bases spanning the gap.

This clone was observed once. This chain links TRBV6-5 with TRBJ2-7; the match to TRBD1 covers 7 bases. V gave up 3 bases and J gave up 4 bases; unmatched junction bases: 6. CDR1 is MNHEY, CDR2 SVGAGI, per germline. This CDR3 spans 14 amino acids. In DNA, the CDR3 is TGTGCCAGCAGTTATTCAGGGGGATTATACGAGCAGTACTTC. The encoded protein is CASSYSGGLYEQYF.

This sequence joins TRBV19 and TRBJ1-6; TRBD1 might be the D (6 bases). Trimming cost V 9 bases and J 0 bases, with 21 bases left between them. CDR3 length: 18 residues. CDR1 and CDR2 (germline): LNHDA, SQIVND (reference sequence). The CDR3 protein is CASTIQGTLSSYNSPLHF. As DNA, the CDR3 is TGTGCCAGCACCATTCAGGGGACCTTGAGCTCCTATAATTCACCCCTCCACTTT.

The chain combines TRBV9 with TRBJ2-3; TRBD2 agrees at 8 bases. Per germline, CDR1 SGDLS and CDR2 YYNGEE. Trimming took 0 bases from V and 2 from J; bases not matched to a gene: 5. This CDR3 is 16 amino acids long. CDR3 in amino acids: CASSVVGREDTDTQYF. In DNA, the CDR3 is TGTGCCAGCAGCGTAGTGGGGCGGGAGGACACAGATACGCAGTATTTT.

The rearrangement uses TRBV19 and TRBJ2-2, with a tentative D call TRBD1 (5 bases). The CDR3 is 17 residues long. V was cut by 5 bases and J by 5 bases, with 21 bases left in between. CDR1 and CDR2 from the germline V gene are LNHDA and SQIVND (reference sequence). This chain's CDR3 is CASSSIQGFGDTGELFF. The CDR3 nucleotides are TGTGCCAGTAGTTCCATCCAGGGTTTTGGAGATACCGGGGAGCTGTTTTTT.

This chain uses TRBV18 with TRBJ2-2, with 7 bases identical to TRBD2. V shed 3 bases and J 1 base; nucleotides not matched to a gene: 5. The CDR3 is 16 amino acids. Per the germline V gene, CDR1 is KGHSH and CDR2 is LQKENI. The CDR3 DNA is TGTGCCAGCTCACCCGTTTTAGCGGGGAACACCGGGGAGCTGTTTTTT. Protein product: CASSPVLAGNTGELFF. Drawing the rest from reference TRBV18 and TRBJ2-2, the complete variable domain is NAGVMQNPRHLVRRRGQEARLRCSPMKGHSHVYWYRQLPEEGLKFMVYLQKENIIDESGMPKERFSAEFPKEGPSILRIQQVVRGDSAAYFCASSPVLAGNTGELFFGEGSRLTVL.